What follows are 27 T cell receptor beta chains derived from one specimen sequenced in a study of PD-L1 blockade in urothelial cancer. Repertoires were generated with immunoSEQ multiplex PCR, while TCRdb's copy carries only in-frame clones and drops some. The sample includes roughly 45,000 clones, nearly 90% seen only once; the top ten take about 8%. The material was PBMCs, obtained around atezolizumab (anti-PD-L1) treatment. These receptors came from a man aged 60 to 69 with urothelial cancer.

The CDR3, as DNA: TGTGCCAGCAGTGAAGCGGCGGTGGTCGCGAACACCGGGGAGCTGTTTTTT. Protein product: CASSEAAVVANTGELFF. This rearrangement joins TRBV6-1 to TRBJ2-2, with unresolved D. V was trimmed by 0 bases and J by 0 bases, leaving 11 bases between them. Germline V gene lookup returns CDR1 MNHNS and CDR2 SASEGT. CDR3 length: 17 amino acids.

This chain joins TRBV5-6 and TRBJ1-6; maybe TRBD1 (5 bases). V lost 6 bases and J 6 bases, leaving 16 bases between the germline ends. The CDR3 spans 15 residues. The germline V gene has CDR1 SGHDT and CDR2 YYEEEE. This chain's CDR3 is CASMREKGTNSPLHF. The CDR3 DNA reads TGTGCCAGCATGCGGGAGAAGGGGACTAATTCACCCCTCCACTTT. Complete variable domain (other parts from reference TRBV5-6 and TRBJ1-6): DAGVTQSPTHLIKTRGQQVTLRCSPKSGHDTVSWYQQALGQGPQFIFQYYEEEERQRGNFPDRFSGHQFPNYSSELNVNALLLGDSALYLCASMREKGTNSPLHFGNGTRLTVT.

The rearrangement joins TRBV10-1 to TRBJ2-2; D is undetermined. This CDR3 spans 13 amino acids. Germline V gene lookup returns CDR1 WNHNN and CDR2 SYGVQD (reference sequence). The V end was cut by 0 bases, the J end by 6 bases, with 5 bases between. In DNA form, the CDR3 reads TGCGCCAGCAGTGAGTCGACTGCCGGGGAGCTGTTTTTT. Residues: CASSESTAGELFF.

The chain recombines TRBV7-2 with TRBJ1-6; no clear D. The CDR3 is made up of 14 amino acids. Germline-derived CDR1 and CDR2 are SGHTA and FQGNSA. Trimming cost V 5 bases and J 9 bases, with 14 bases left between them. CDR3 amino acids: CASSINHFTSPLHF. The CDR3 coding sequence is TGTGCCAGCAGCATCAACCACTTCACTTCACCCCTCCACTTT.

The chain joins TRBV30 to TRBJ1-5; D not resolved. The CDR3 is made up of 14 amino acids. CDR1 is GTSNPN, CDR2 SVGIG, per germline (reference sequence). The V gene lost 1 base and the J gene lost 0 bases, with 7 bases spanning the gap. This chain's CDR3 is CAWSAEYSNQPQHF. The CDR3 DNA sequence: TGTGCCTGGAGTGCCGAGTATAGCAATCAGCCCCAGCATTTT.

The chain couples TRBV7-6 to TRBJ2-1; D is ambiguous. CDR3 length equals 16 residues. Between the trimmed V and J ends, which lost 4 bases and 5 bases, there was a span of 18 bases. Looked up from germline, CDR1 is SGHVS and CDR2 is FNYEAQ. In nucleotides, the CDR3 is TGTGCCAGCAGCTCCTTCCCCCGAGCTCTCAACAATGAGCAGTTCTTC. It translates to CASSSFPRALNNEQFF.

This clone was counted between two and nine times. This chain joins TRBV19 and TRBJ2-4; TRBD1 is a possible D gene (5 bases). The germline V and J ends were trimmed by 9 bases and 6 bases, with 15 bases remaining between them. The CDR3 contains 13 residues. Germline lookup yields CDR1 LNHDA and CDR2 SQIVND (reference sequence). In nucleotides, the CDR3 is TGTGCCAGCAGAGAAGACAGCCGAAACATTCAGTACTTC. It yields the protein CASREDSRNIQYF.

In regard to this clone: Mismatch with germline at one junction end may stem from a read error. V and J are TRBV7-7 and TRBJ2-1, with 9 nucleotides matching TRBD1. CDR1 and CDR2 (germline): SSHAT, FNYEAQ (reference sequence). This CDR3 comprises 14 residues. The CDR3 DNA reads TGTGCTAGCAGCTTAGGGACAGGGTTGGGTGAGCAGTTCTTC. It specifies CASSLGTGLGEQFF.

CDR3 residues: CASSLEVGATDTQYF. The CDR3 nucleotides read TGTGCCAGCAGCTTAGAGGTGGGGGCCACAGATACGCAGTATTTT. This chain connects TRBV7-6 to TRBJ2-3, with D perhaps TRBD1 (6 bases). The CDR3 spans 15 residues. Trimming left V 1 base short and J 2 bases short, with 10 bases between. Germline-derived CDR1 and CDR2 are SGHVS and FNYEAQ.

The rearrangement joins TRBV11-3 to TRBJ2-1; a possible D gene is TRBD2 (6 bases). Per the germline V gene, CDR1 is SGHNT and CDR2 is YENEEA. The CDR3 has 15 residues. Trimming cost V 6 bases and J 6 bases, with 18 bases left between them. The CDR3 protein is CASSPGLARGNEQFF. CDR3 bases: TGTGCCAGCAGTCCCGGCCTAGCGAGGGGCAATGAGCAGTTCTTC.

This chain joins TRBV2 and TRBJ1-2; 9 bases are shared with TRBD1. Germline V lookup: CDR1 SNHLY, CDR2 FYNNEI. The ends lost 4 bases at V and 2 bases at J; junction bases unmatched: 8. This CDR3 spans 16 amino acids. In DNA form, the CDR3 reads TGTGCCAGCAGTGCCGGGACAGGGCTCGTAAACTATGGCTACACCTTC. Its translation is CASSAGTGLVNYGYTF. Full variable domain (outside the CDR3, taken from reference TRBV2 and TRBJ1-2): EPEVTQTPSHQVTQMGQEVILRCVPISNHLYFYWYRQILGQKVEFLVSFYNNEISEKSEIFDDQFSVERPDGSNFTLKIRSTKLEDSAMYFCASSAGTGLVNYGYTFGSGTRLTVV.

The V call is TRBV7-9, the J call TRBJ1-3, with 8 bases matching TRBD1. J gave up 1 base and V 6 bases, and 17 bases lay outside the gene matches. The CDR3 length is 19 residues. Germline values: CDR1 SEHNR, CDR2 FQNEAQ (reference sequence). CDR3 sequence reads: CASRQKTLPTGESGNTIYF. In DNA form, the CDR3 reads TGTGCCAGCAGGCAAAAGACCCTTCCGACAGGGGAGTCTGGAAACACCATATATTTT.

Here the CDR3 reads CASSLVSGAYNEQFF. The CDR3 nucleotides read TGCGCCAGCAGCTTGGTCAGCGGGGCTTACAATGAGCAGTTCTTC. The chain recombines TRBV5-1 with TRBJ2-1; 7 bases map to TRBD2. Per germline, CDR1 SGHRS and CDR2 YFSETQ. After removal of 0 bases from V and 4 bases from J, the junction contained 4 bases not matched to a gene. The CDR3 length is 15 residues.

The chain combines TRBV13 with TRBJ1-2; D may be TRBD1 (6 bases). V lost 4 bases, J lost 1 base, and 13 bases lay in between. This CDR3 spans 15 amino acids. CDR1 is PRHDT, CDR2 FYEKMQ, per germline (reference sequence). The CDR3 protein is CASSYTGTSNYGYTF. Written as DNA, the CDR3 is TGTGCCAGCAGCTACACCGGGACAAGTAACTATGGCTACACCTTC.

V and J are TRBV6-5 and TRBJ1-4, with D unclear. The CDR3 runs to 15 residues. Germline V gene data show CDR1 as MNHEY and CDR2 as SVGAGI. The V end was cut by 0 bases, the J end by 8 bases, with 13 bases between. This CDR3 is CASSYSQARKEKLFF. The CDR3 DNA sequence: TGTGCCAGCAGTTACTCCCAGGCCCGGAAGGAAAAACTGTTTTTT.

V and J are TRBV5-6 and TRBJ1-2; the D gene is possibly TRBD1 (5 bases). The ends were cut back, 4 bases at V and 5 bases at J, with 18 bases in the middle. CDR1 and CDR2 from the germline V gene are SGHDT and YYEEEE. The CDR3 totals 15 residues. In nucleotides, the CDR3 is TGTGCCAGCAGCCAGGACTTTTTGCGGGGGTATGGCTACACCTTC. Translation: CASSQDFLRGYGYTF.

CDR3 bases: TGCGCCAGCAGCCCCCTCGGGGGGCGTGAAAAACTGTTTTTT. Protein sequence: CASSPLGGREKLFF. J is TRBJ1-4 and V is TRBV4-1; tentative D call: TRBD1 (6 bases). Deletions cut 4 bases from V and 7 bases from J, with 13 bases between. The CDR3 has 14 residues. CDR1 is MGHRA, CDR2 YSYEKL, per germline.

The genes are TRBV2 and TRBJ1-6, with D perhaps matching TRBD1 (6 bases). The V end was cut by 4 bases, the J end by 5 bases, with 12 bases between. CDR3 length equals 15 residues. Germline CDR1 reads SNHLY; CDR2 reads FYNNEI. The CDR3 spells CASSGLPGDNSPLHF. CDR3 coding DNA: TGTGCCAGCAGTGGACTTCCAGGGGATAATTCACCCCTCCACTTT.

The chain is built from TRBV29-1 and TRBJ2-5; D gene unclear. V was shortened by 5 bases and J by 2 bases, with 12 bases between the two germline ends. The CDR3 contains 13 residues. Looked up from germline, CDR1 is SQVTM and CDR2 is ANQGSEA. Written as DNA, the CDR3 is TGCAGCGTTCGTCCTACCCCACAAGAGACCCAGTACTTC. It yields the protein CSVRPTPQETQYF.

The genes are TRBV19 and TRBJ1-2, with D perhaps TRBD1 (5 bases). Germline V gives CDR1 LNHDA, CDR2 SQIVND (reference sequence). The CDR3 consists of 12 residues. Trimming stripped 8 bases from V and 7 bases from J, with 14 bases between. CDR3 DNA: TGTGCCAGTTCCGTAGGGGTGTCTGGCTACACCTTC. Its translation: CASSVGVSGYTF. Full variable domain (remainder filled in from reference TRBV19 and TRBJ1-2): DGGITQSPKYLFRKEGQNVTLSCEQNLNHDAMYWYRQDPGQGLRLIYYSQIVNDFQKGDIAEGYSVSREKKESFPLTVTSAQKNPTAFYLCASSVGVSGYTFGSGTRLTVV.

A single count supports this clone. The V gene is TRBV5-4, the J gene TRBJ2-2; TRBD1 matches 8 bases. V lost 4 bases to trimming and J lost 6 bases; unmatched junction nucleotides: 8. Germline V gene sequence: CDR1 SGHNT, CDR2 YYREEE (reference sequence). There are 15 residues in the CDR3. CDR3 coding DNA: TGTGCCAGCAGCCTGAGGACAGGGTACGCCGGGGAGCTGTTTTTT. Translated, it gives CASSLRTGYAGELFF.

The chain employs TRBV13 and TRBJ1-6; no clear D. Germline V CDR1 and CDR2: PRHDT, FYEKMQ (reference sequence). CDR3 length: 14 amino acids. V was shortened by 5 bases and J by 8 bases, with 13 bases between the two germline ends. The CDR3 loop is CASSRKEVDSPLHF. The DNA of the CDR3 is TGTGCCAGCAGCAGGAAAGAGGTCGATTCACCCCTCCACTTT.

The chain couples TRBV28 to TRBJ1-2, with D unclear. Trimming cost V 6 bases and J 4 bases, with 18 bases left between them. The germline CDR1 and CDR2 sequences are MDHEN and SYDVKM. The CDR3 is 15 residues long. The CDR3 spells CASRSAGQNTYGYTF. Here the CDR3 DNA reads TGTGCCAGCAGGTCTGCTGGGCAGAACACCTATGGCTACACCTTC.

The V and J genes are TRBV30 and TRBJ2-5; D may be TRBD2 (5 bases). Germline values: CDR1 GTSNPN, CDR2 SVGIG (reference sequence). The CDR3 has 11 amino acids. The germline V and J ends were trimmed by 3 bases and 5 bases, with 7 bases remaining between them. CDR3 region: CAWRRRETQYF. In DNA form, the CDR3 reads TGTGCCTGGAGGAGGAGGGAGACCCAGTACTTC.

This chain uses TRBV5-6 with TRBJ2-7; maybe TRBD1 (6 bases). In germline, CDR1 is SGHDT, CDR2 YYEEEE. The CDR3 is 12 residues long. The V gene lost 3 bases and the J gene lost 7 bases, with 11 bases spanning the gap. CDR3 DNA: TGTGCCAGCAGCTCACGGACAGCTGAGCAGTACTTC. Translated: CASSSRTAEQYF.

This chain connects TRBV7-2 to TRBJ1-3; D not certain. This CDR3 comprises 15 residues. Germline CDR1 and CDR2: SGHTA and FQGNSA. V was trimmed by 5 bases and J by 0 bases, leaving 11 bases between them. The CDR3 DNA follows: TGTGCCAGCAGCCCAGGTCGCTACTCTGGAAACACCATATATTTT. This translates into CASSPGRYSGNTIYF.

This sequence joins TRBV5-4 and TRBJ1-1; D might be TRBD1 (6 bases). The germline V gene has CDR1 SGHNT and CDR2 YYREEE (reference sequence). The CDR3 sequence is 14 residues long. V shed 3 bases and J shed 0 bases, with 9 bases lying between them. For the CDR3, the DNA is TGTGCCAGCAGCTCCAGGGACATGAACACTGAAGCTTTCTTT. Encoded protein: CASSSRDMNTEAFF.